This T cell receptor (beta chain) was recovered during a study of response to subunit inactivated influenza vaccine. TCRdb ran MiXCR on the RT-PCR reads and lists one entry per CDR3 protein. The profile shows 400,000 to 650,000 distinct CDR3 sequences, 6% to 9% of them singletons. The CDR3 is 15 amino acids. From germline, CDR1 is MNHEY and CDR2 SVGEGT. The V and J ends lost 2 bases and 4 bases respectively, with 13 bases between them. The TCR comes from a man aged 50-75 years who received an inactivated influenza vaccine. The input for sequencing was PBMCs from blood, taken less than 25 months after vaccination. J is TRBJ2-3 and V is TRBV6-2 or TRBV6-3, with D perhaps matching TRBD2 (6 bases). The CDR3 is CASSYRVAGSDTQYF. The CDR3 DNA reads TGTGCCAGCAGTTACCGTGTTGCGGGGTCAGATACGCAGTATTTT.